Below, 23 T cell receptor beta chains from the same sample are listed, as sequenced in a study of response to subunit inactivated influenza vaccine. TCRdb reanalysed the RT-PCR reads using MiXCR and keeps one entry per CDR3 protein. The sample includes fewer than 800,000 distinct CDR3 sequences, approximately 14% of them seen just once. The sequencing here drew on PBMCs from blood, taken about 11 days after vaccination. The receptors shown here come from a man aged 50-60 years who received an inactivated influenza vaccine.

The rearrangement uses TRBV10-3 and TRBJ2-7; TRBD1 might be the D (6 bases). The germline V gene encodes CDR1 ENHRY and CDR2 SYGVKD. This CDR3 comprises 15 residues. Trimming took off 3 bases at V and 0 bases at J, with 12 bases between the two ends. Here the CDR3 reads CAISDKGGASYEQYF. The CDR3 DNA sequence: TGTGCCATCAGTGATAAAGGGGGAGCCTCCTACGAGCAGTACTTC.

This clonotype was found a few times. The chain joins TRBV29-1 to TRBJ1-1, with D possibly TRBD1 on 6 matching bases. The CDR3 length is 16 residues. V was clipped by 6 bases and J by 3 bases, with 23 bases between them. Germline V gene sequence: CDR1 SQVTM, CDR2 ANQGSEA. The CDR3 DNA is TGCAGCGTATCTCCCCGGCAGGGGTCTTCCGACACTGAAGCTTTCTTT. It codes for CSVSPRQGSSDTEAFF. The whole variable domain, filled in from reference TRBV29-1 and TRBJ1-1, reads SAVISQKPSRDICQRGTSLTIQCQVDSQVTMMFWYRQQPGQSLTLIATANQGSEATYESGFVIDKFPISRPNLTFSTLTVSNMSPEDSSIYLCSVSPRQGSSDTEAFFGQGTRLTVV.

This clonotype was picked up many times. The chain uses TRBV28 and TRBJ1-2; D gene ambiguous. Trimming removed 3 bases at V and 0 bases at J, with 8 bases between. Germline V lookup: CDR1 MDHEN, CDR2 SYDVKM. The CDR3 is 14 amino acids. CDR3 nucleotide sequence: TGTGCCAGCAGTTTTCTTGGGACTAACTATGGCTACACCTTC. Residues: CASSFLGTNYGYTF.

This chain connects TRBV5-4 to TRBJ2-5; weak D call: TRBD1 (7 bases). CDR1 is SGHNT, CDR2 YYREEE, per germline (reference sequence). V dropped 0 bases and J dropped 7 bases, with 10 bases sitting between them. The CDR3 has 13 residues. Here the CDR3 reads CASSLDQGGTQYF. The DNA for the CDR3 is TGTGCCAGCAGCTTGGATCAGGGGGGGACCCAGTACTTC. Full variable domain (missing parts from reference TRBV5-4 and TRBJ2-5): ETGVTQSPTHLIKTRGQQVTLRCSSQSGHNTVSWYQQALGQGPQFIFQYYREEENGRGNFPPRFSGLQFPNYSSELNVNALELDDSALYLCASSLDQGGTQYFGPGTRLLVL.

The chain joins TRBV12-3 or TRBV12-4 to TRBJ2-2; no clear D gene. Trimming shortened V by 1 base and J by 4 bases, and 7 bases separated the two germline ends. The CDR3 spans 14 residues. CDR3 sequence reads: CASSLDGVTGELFF. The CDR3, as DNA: TGTGCCAGCAGTTTAGATGGCGTCACCGGGGAGCTGTTTTTT.

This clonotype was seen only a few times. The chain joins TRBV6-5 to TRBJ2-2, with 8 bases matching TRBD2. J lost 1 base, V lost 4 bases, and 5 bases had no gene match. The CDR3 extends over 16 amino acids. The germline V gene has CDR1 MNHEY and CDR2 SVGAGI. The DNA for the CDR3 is TGTGCCAGCAGTTTCGACGGGAGGGGGAACACCGGGGAGCTGTTTTTT. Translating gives CASSFDGRGNTGELFF.

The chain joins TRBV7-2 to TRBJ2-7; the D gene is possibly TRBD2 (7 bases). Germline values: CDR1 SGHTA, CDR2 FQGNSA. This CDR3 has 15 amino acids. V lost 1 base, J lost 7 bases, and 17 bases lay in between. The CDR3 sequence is CASSLDRRGLLEQYF. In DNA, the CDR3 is TGTGCCAGCAGCTTAGACCGCAGGGGACTACTGGAGCAGTACTTC.

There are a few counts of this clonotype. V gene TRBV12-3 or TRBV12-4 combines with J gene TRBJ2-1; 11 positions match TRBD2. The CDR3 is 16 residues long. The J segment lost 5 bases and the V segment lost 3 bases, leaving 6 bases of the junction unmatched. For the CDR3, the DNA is TGTGCCAGCAGTTTTGATAGCGGGAGGGGGAACAATGAGCAGTTCTTC. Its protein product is CASSFDSGRGNNEQFF.

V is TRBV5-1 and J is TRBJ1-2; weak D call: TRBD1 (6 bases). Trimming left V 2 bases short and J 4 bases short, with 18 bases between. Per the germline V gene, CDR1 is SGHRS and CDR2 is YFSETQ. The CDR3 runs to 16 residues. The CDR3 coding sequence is TGCGCCAGCAGCTTAGGCGCAGGGGAAGGTGGCTATGGCTACACCTTC. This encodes CASSLGAGEGGYGYTF.

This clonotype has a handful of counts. CDR3 nucleotides: TGTGCCACCCGACAGGGGGGAACAGATACGCAGTATTTT. Protein product: CATRQGGTDTQYF. V and J are TRBV6-6 and TRBJ2-3; 9 bases match TRBD1. The V and J ends lost 10 bases and 3 bases, in that order; junction bases with no gene match: 5. This CDR3 contains 13 residues. The V gene's germline CDR1 is MNHNY and CDR2 SVGAGI (reference sequence).

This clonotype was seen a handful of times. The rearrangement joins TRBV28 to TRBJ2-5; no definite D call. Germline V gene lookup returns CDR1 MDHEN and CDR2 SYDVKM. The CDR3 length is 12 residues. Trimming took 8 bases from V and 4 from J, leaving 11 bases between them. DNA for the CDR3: TGTGCCAGCCGTCGGCTCCGAGAGACCCAGTACTTC. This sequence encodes CASRRLRETQYF. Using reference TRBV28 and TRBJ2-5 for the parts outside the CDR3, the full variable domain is DVKVTQSSRYLVKRTGEKVFLECVQDMDHENMFWYRQDPGLGLRLIYFSYDVKMKEKGDIPEGYSVSREKKERFSLILESASTNQTSMYLCASRRLRETQYFGPGTRLLVL.

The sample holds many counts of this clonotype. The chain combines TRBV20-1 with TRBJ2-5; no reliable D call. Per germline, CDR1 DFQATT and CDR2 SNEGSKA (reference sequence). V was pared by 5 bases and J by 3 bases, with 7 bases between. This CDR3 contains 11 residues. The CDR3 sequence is CSAPAKETQYF. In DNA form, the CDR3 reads TGCAGTGCTCCGGCCAAAGAGACCCAGTACTTC.

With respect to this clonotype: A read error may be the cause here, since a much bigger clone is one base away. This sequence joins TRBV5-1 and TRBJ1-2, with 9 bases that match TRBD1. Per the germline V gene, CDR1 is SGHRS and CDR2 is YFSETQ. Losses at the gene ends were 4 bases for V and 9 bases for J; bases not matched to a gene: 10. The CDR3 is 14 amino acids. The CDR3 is CASSAGTGRDSYTF. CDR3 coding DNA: TGCGCCAGCAGCGCAGGGACAGGGAGGGATAGCTACACCTTC.

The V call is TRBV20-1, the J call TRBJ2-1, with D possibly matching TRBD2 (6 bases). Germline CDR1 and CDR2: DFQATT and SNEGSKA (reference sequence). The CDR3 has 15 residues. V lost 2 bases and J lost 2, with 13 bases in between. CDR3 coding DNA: TGCAGTGCTAGATTGGACTATCGAGCCTACAATGAGCAGTTCTTC. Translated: CSARLDYRAYNEQFF.

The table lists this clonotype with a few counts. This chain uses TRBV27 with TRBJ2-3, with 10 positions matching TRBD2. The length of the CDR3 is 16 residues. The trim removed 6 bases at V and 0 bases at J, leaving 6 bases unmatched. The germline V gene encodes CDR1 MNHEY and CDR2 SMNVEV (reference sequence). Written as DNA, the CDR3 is TGTGCCAGCAGCCTGTCGACTAGCGGGAGCACAGATACGCAGTATTTT. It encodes CASSLSTSGSTDTQYF.

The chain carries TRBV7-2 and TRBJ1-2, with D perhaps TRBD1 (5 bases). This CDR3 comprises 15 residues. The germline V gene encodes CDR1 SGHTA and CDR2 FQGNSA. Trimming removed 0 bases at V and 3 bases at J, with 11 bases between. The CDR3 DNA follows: TGTGCCAGCAGCTTAGCACAGGCCGCGTACTATGGCTACACCTTC. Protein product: CASSLAQAAYYGYTF.

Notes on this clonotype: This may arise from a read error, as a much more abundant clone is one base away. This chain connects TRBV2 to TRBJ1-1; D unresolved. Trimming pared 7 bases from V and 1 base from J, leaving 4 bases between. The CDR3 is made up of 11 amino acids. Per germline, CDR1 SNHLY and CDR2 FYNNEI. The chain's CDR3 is CASKGNTEAFF. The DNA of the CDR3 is TGTGCCAGCAAGGGGAACACTGAAGCTTTCTTT.

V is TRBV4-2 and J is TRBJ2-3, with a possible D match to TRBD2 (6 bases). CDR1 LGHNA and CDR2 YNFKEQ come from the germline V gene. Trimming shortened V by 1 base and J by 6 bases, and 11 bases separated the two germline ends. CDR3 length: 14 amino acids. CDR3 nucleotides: TGTGCCAGCAGCCAAGGCGGGATGTGGGATACGCAGTATTTT. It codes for CASSQGGMWDTQYF.

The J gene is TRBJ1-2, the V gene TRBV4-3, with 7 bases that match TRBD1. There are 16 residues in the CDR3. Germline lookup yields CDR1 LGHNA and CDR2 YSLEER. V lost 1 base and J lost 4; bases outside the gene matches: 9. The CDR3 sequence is CASSQGFDRASYGYTF. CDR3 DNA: TGCGCCAGCAGCCAAGGATTCGACAGGGCAAGCTATGGCTACACCTTC.

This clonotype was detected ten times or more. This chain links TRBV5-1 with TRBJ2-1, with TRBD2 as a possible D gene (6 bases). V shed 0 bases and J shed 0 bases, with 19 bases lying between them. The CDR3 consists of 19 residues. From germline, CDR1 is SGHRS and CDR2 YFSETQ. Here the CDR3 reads CASSLAGGIGGSSYNEQFF. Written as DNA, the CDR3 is TGCGCCAGCAGCTTGGCCGGTGGTATTGGGGGGAGCTCCTACAATGAGCAGTTCTTC.

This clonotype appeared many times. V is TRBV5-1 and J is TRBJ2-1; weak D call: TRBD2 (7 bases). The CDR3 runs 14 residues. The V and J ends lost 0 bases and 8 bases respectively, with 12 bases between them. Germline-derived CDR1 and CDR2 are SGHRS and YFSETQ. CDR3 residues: CASSLGPGGYEQFF. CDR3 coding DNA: TGCGCCAGCAGCTTGGGCCCGGGGGGCTATGAGCAGTTCTTC.

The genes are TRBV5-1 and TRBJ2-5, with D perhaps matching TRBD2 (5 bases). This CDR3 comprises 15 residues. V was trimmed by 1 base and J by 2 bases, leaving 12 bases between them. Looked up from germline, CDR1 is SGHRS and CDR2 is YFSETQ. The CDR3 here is CASSLNHPGQETQYF. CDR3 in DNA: TGCGCCAGCAGCTTGAATCATCCGGGGCAAGAGACCCAGTACTTC.

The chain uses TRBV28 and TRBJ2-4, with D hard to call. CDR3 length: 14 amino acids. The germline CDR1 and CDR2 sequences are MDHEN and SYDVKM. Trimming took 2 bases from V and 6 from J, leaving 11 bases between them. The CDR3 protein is CASSLTAAANIQYF. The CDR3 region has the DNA TGTGCCAGCAGTTTAACAGCAGCAGCAAACATTCAGTACTTC.